This is a list of T cell receptor beta chains from one sample in a study of vaccination and CD4 T cells after COVID-19. MiXCR was run by TCRdb on the PCR reads, yielding one entry per CDR3 protein. The table lists approximately 15,000 distinct CDR3 sequences, less than 35% of them singletons. Their antigen targets remain unknown. Material for sequencing was cultured CD4+ T cells from blood. The receptors were sampled from a human donor with COVID-19. CDR3s include the opening cysteine and the closing phenylalanine or tryptophan. Each record gives: clone size, V gene, J gene, D gene, CDR3 protein, CDR3 DNA. D genes are given only for firm matches. Clone size is not always given. Where it is, it says once, few, many or a class for expanded clones.

abundance: few; v_gene: TRBV6-1; j_gene: TRBJ2-3; d_gene: .; CDR3aa: CASLAVTDTQYF; CDR3nt: TGTGCCAGCTTGGCAGTCACAGATACGCAGTATTTT
abundance: few; v_gene: TRBV5-1; j_gene: TRBJ1-2; d_gene: .; CDR3aa: CASMLTDVGYGYTF; CDR3nt: TGCGCCAGCATGCTGACAGACGTGGGCTATGGCTACACCTTC
abundance: .; v_gene: TRBV29-1; j_gene: TRBJ1-4; d_gene: TRBD1; CDR3aa: CSVTTGEKLFF; CDR3nt: TGCAGCGTCACGACAGGGGAAAAACTGTTTTTT
abundance: few; v_gene: TRBV30; j_gene: TRBJ1-6; d_gene: TRBD1; CDR3aa: CAWIPGGLNSPLHF; CDR3nt: TGTGCCTGGATCCCAGGGGGCTTGAATTCACCCCTCCACTTT
abundance: .; v_gene: TRBV15; j_gene: TRBJ2-5; d_gene: .; CDR3aa: CATSSTGRGTVGETQYF; CDR3nt: TGTGCCACCAGCAGTACGGGACGAGGGACCGTGGGGGAGACCCAGTACTTC
abundance: .; v_gene: TRBV11-3; j_gene: TRBJ2-4; d_gene: .; CDR3aa: CASSLKNIQYF; CDR3nt: TGTGCCAGCAGCTTAAAAAACATTCAGTACTTC
abundance: few; v_gene: TRBV6-1; j_gene: TRBJ2-3; d_gene: TRBD1; CDR3aa: CASSPGQRTDTQYF; CDR3nt: TGTGCCAGCAGTCCGGGACAGCGCACAGATACGCAGTATTTT
abundance: .; v_gene: TRBV28; j_gene: TRBJ1-2; d_gene: .; CDR3aa: CASTGPTTGYTF; CDR3nt: TGTGCCAGCACTGGACCGACGACTGGCTACACCTTC
abundance: few; v_gene: TRBV11-3; j_gene: TRBJ2-5; d_gene: TRBD2; CDR3aa: CASSLLAGGAETQYF; CDR3nt: TGTGCCAGCAGCTTATTAGCGGGGGGCGCGGAGACCCAGTACTTC
abundance: .; v_gene: TRBV6-2/TRBV6-3; j_gene: TRBJ2-1; d_gene: TRBD2; CDR3aa: CASSRGGLGQFF; CDR3nt: TGTGCCAGCAGCCGGGGGGGCCTCGGGCAGTTCTTC
abundance: few; v_gene: TRBV10-3; j_gene: TRBJ1-1; d_gene: .; CDR3aa: CATSLQENTEAFF; CDR3nt: TGTGCCACCTCCTTACAGGAGAACACTGAAGCTTTCTTT
abundance: .; v_gene: TRBV6-2/TRBV6-3; j_gene: TRBJ2-7; d_gene: .; CDR3aa: CASSSGRFYEQYF; CDR3nt: TGTGCCAGCAGCTCGGGACGGTTTTACGAGCAGTACTTC
abundance: .; v_gene: TRBV20-1; j_gene: TRBJ2-7; d_gene: .; CDR3aa: CSASRTGIREQYF; CDR3nt: TGCAGTGCTAGTAGGACTGGCATACGTGAGCAGTACTTC
abundance: .; v_gene: TRBV5-5; j_gene: TRBJ1-3; d_gene: .; CDR3aa: CASSDLQGRSGNTIYF; CDR3nt: TGTGCCAGCAGCGACCTCCAGGGACGCTCTGGAAACACCATATATTTT
abundance: .; v_gene: TRBV6-1; j_gene: TRBJ2-5; d_gene: .; CDR3aa: CASVLGGETQYF; CDR3nt: TGTGCCAGCGTTTTAGGGGGGGAGACCCAGTACTTC
abundance: few; v_gene: TRBV24-1; j_gene: TRBJ2-5; d_gene: TRBD1; CDR3aa: CATGTGFWETQYF; CDR3nt: TGTGCCACCGGGACAGGGTTTTGGGAGACCCAGTACTTC
abundance: .; v_gene: TRBV11-2; j_gene: TRBJ2-5; d_gene: .; CDR3aa: CASSPSIGGQETQYF; CDR3nt: TGTGCCAGCTCCCCTTCGATAGGGGGCCAAGAGACCCAGTACTTC
abundance: .; v_gene: TRBV12-3/TRBV12-4; j_gene: TRBJ2-3; d_gene: .; CDR3aa: CASSDSGGLLTDTQYF; CDR3nt: TGTGCCAGCAGTGATTCTGGGGGTCTCCTCACAGATACGCAGTATTTT
abundance: .; v_gene: TRBV28; j_gene: TRBJ1-1; d_gene: .; CDR3aa: CASIKDNTEAFF; CDR3nt: TGTGCCAGCATTAAGGACAACACTGAAGCTTTCTTT
abundance: few; v_gene: TRBV6-1; j_gene: TRBJ1-4; d_gene: TRBD1; CDR3aa: CASAQGTANEKLFF; CDR3nt: TGTGCCAGCGCCCAGGGGACAGCAAATGAAAAACTGTTTTTT
abundance: .; v_gene: TRBV19; j_gene: TRBJ1-5; d_gene: .; CDR3aa: CASSADWSGQPQHF; CDR3nt: TGTGCCAGTAGTGCAGACTGGTCCGGTCAGCCCCAGCATTTT
abundance: .; v_gene: TRBV5-1; j_gene: TRBJ1-1; d_gene: TRBD1; CDR3aa: CASSLTGTGNTEAFF; CDR3nt: TGCGCCAGCTCCTTAACCGGGACAGGGAACACTGAAGCTTTCTTT
abundance: medium-sized; v_gene: TRBV6-1; j_gene: TRBJ1-6; d_gene: TRBD1; CDR3aa: CASTNRGNNSPLHF; CDR3nt: TGTGCCAGCACCAACAGGGGAAACAATTCACCCCTCCACTTT
abundance: .; v_gene: TRBV5-1; j_gene: TRBJ1-2; d_gene: .; CDR3aa: CASSWLGDSGAGVGYTF; CDR3nt: TGCGCCAGCAGCTGGCTAGGAGACTCAGGGGCAGGGGTCGGCTACACCTTC
abundance: .; v_gene: TRBV19; j_gene: TRBJ1-1; d_gene: .; CDR3aa: CASSAPVRPIEAFF; CDR3nt: TGTGCCAGTTCCGCCCCGGTGAGACCAATTGAAGCTTTCTTT
abundance: .; v_gene: TRBV6-2/TRBV6-3; j_gene: TRBJ2-5; d_gene: .; CDR3aa: CASAPTGETQYF; CDR3nt: TGTGCCAGCGCCCCGACGGGAGAGACCCAGTACTTC
abundance: .; v_gene: TRBV7-2; j_gene: TRBJ2-7; d_gene: .; CDR3aa: CASSPVSYEQYF; CDR3nt: TGTGCCAGCAGCCCCGTTTCCTACGAGCAGTACTTC